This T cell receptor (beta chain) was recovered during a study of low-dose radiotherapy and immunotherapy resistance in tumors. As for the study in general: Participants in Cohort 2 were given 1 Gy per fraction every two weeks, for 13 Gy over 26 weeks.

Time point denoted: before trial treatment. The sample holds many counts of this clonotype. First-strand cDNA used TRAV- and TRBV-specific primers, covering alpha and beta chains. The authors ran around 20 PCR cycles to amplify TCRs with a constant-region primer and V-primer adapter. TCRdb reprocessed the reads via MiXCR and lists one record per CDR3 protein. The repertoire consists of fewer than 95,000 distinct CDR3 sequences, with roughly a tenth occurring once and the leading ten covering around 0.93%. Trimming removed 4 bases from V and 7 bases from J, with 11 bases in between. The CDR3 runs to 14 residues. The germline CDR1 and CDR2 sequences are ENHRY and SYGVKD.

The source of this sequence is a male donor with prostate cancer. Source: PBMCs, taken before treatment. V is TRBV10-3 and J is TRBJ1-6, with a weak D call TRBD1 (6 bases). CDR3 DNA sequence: TGTGCCATCAGTGTGGGGACAACCAATTCACCCCTCCACTTT. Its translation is CAISVGTTNSPLHF.